The clone carrying this TCR beta chain was seen a few times. The antigen is unknown. This entry is derived from a study of identical twins. Notes on the study in general: Insertions were fewer in abundant cord blood beta clonotypes, whereas memory repertoires showed none of this pattern.

Unique molecular identifiers were in the cDNA, with template-switch universal primer binding. TCRdb recomputed calls from the 5' RACE reads with MiXCR, one row per CDR3 protein. The sample lists around 550,000 distinct CDR3 sequences; roughly 15% were seen once. Every sampled donor was Caucasian and healthy. The sample was also reused in another study, on yellow fever vaccine responses in identical twins.

This clonotype was obtained from a woman aged 18-35 years in good health. The sample taken for sequencing was CD4+ T cells sorted from blood.

CDR3 DNA sequence: TGTGCCAGCAGCTTAATTAGCGGCTCTGAAGCTTTCTTT. It specifies CASSLISGSEAFF. The V call is TRBV7-3, the J call TRBJ1-1; no firm D call. From germline, CDR1 is SGHTA and CDR2 FQGTGA. This CDR3 spans 13 amino acids. V was cut by 1 base and J by 6 bases, with 9 bases left in between.